Reported below is one T cell receptor beta chain. Germline-derived CDR1 and CDR2 are SGHDN and FVKESK. The CDR3 loop spans 16 amino acids. This specimen belongs to a study of T cells expressing NK-cell markers. TCRdb re-called the 5' RACE reads and catalogs CDR3 proteins one per entry, DNA excluded. The sample holds about 160,000 distinct CDR3 sequences. The clonotype originates from a man between 18 and 69 years old in good health. Sequencing was done on a sample of blood T cells: a sorted CD56 or NKG2C T cell subset, CD4+ or CD8+ T cells, or bulk PBMC T cells (not recorded which). V usage is TRBV14 and J usage is TRBJ1-2; TCRdb designates TRBD1, a call that cannot be tested without DNA. The CDR3 spells CASSQDPGPPFHGYTF.